One and the same sample provided the 7 T cell receptor beta chains below, sequenced in a study of Graves' ophthalmopathy and Graves' hyperthyroidism. RNA transcripts served as template for amplifying TCR beta CDR3 sequences. Scientists carried out first-round RT-PCR using HTBI primers and then a second-round multiplex PCR. From the multiplex PCR reads, TCRdb called clonotypes with MiXCR, one entry per CDR3 protein. The repertoire consists of around 520,000 distinct CDR3 sequences, with roughly 39% occurring once and the leading ten covering about 4%. Sequencing used peripheral blood or thyroid tissue (not recorded which). All receptors derive from an adult man with Graves' hyperthyroidism.

The chain is built from TRBV7-9 and TRBJ2-7; 10 nucleotides match TRBD2. The V gene end was trimmed by 5 bases and the J gene end by 3 bases; junction bases not matched to a gene: 19. The CDR3 loop spans 19 amino acids. CDR1 is SEHNR, CDR2 FQNEAQ, per germline (reference sequence). CDR3 in amino acids: CASSLSTGTSVTGDYEQYF. CDR3 DNA sequence: TGTGCCAGCAGCCTAAGCACCGGGACTAGCGTCACCGGGGACTACGAGCAGTACTTC.

This clonotype appeared many times. The CDR3 spells CASSYAGGRGGTEAFF. DNA of the CDR3: TGTGCCAGCAGTTACGCCGGGGGGCGCGGTGGCACTGAAGCTTTCTTT. The chain links TRBV6-2 or TRBV6-3 to TRBJ1-1; possible D gene TRBD1, 6 bases. Germline values: CDR1 MNHEY, CDR2 SVGEGT. The V end was cut by 2 bases, the J end by 4 bases, with 17 bases between. The length of the CDR3 is 16 residues.

This chain joins TRBV20-1 and TRBJ1-4; weak D call: TRBD1 (6 bases). The CDR3 runs 14 residues. Germline V gene sequence: CDR1 DFQATT, CDR2 SNEGSKA (reference sequence). V lost 3 bases, J lost 8 bases, and 16 bases lay in between. The CDR3 nucleotides read TGCAGTGCTAGGGGGGCGGGAGGGCGAGAAAAACTGTTTTTT. Its protein product is CSARGAGGREKLFF.

On this clonotype itself: One junction end does not reproduce the germline sequence, and a read error may be involved. V and J are TRBV29-1 and TRBJ2-7; D perhaps matches TRBD2 (6 bases). CDR3 length: 14 residues. The germline gives CDR1 SQVTM, CDR2 ANQGSEA. The CDR3 coding sequence is TGCAGCGTTGAAGCAGGAGGGTCCTGGAGGGAGCAGCACTTC. The encoded protein is CSVEAGGSWREQHF.

The chain is built from TRBV9 and TRBJ2-7, with TRBD2 matching 8 bases. Germline lookup yields CDR1 SGDLS and CDR2 YYNGEE. Trimming removed 0 bases from V and 7 bases from J; junction bases left unmatched: 9. This CDR3 contains 15 residues. CDR3 nucleotide sequence: TGTGCCAGCAGCGTAGGAGCGGGAGCCTACAATGAGCAGTACTTC. This gives the protein CASSVGAGAYNEQYF.

Comment on this clonotype: Because the CDR3 is missing its conserved closing phenylalanine or tryptophan, this is likely a read error. The DNA is left out, because the CDR3 cannot be placed on it with certainty; the CDR3 is given as TCRdb lists it. The chain joins TRBV5-1 to TRBJ1-2; the DNA was not used to check the table's D call, TRBD1. Termini included, the CDR3 measures 12 amino acids. Germline V gene lookup returns CDR1 SGHRS and CDR2 YFSETQ. The CDR3 region is CASSRTGTDLSI.

This clonotype was detected a few times. The gene calls are TRBV15 and TRBJ1-5; D uncertain. With 0 bases removed from V and 3 bases from J, the gap between germline ends came to 12 bases. Germline V lookup: CDR1 LNHNV, CDR2 YYDKDF (reference sequence). The CDR3 is 16 amino acids. The CDR3 is CATSRDRAGYNQPQHF. The CDR3 DNA reads TGTGCCACCAGCAGAGATAGGGCAGGTTACAATCAGCCCCAGCATTTT.